This T cell receptor (beta chain) was recovered during a study of blood T cells in healthy people across ages. Study findings and constraints: One million T cells yielded diversity estimates that were considered underestimates. What prevented conclusive comparison of naive and antigen-experienced cells was that PBMCs were unsorted. There were more naive CD4+ cells and higher diversity in long-lived donors than in aged donors. The fall in TCR beta diversity per million T cells was roughly linear with age.

From germline, CDR1 is SGHTA and CDR2 FQGNSA. This CDR3 is 16 amino acids long. Trimming removed 4 bases at V and 0 bases at J, with 13 bases between. PCR was performed a second time for about 6 to 12 cycles using a sample-barcoded 5' primer and a J-beta primer mix. TCRdb recomputed calls from the 5' RACE reads with MiXCR, one row per CDR3 protein. The data hold 2 million or so distinct CDR3 sequences, with 40% to 55% observed a single time. Points on this clonotype: Its antigen is currently unknown.

Sequenced material: blood. This receptor was obtained from a woman between 40 and 50 years old in good health. The V gene is TRBV7-2, the J gene TRBJ2-1; D not resolved. The CDR3 reads CASSSVPESSYNEQFF. The CDR3 nucleotides read TGTGCCAGCAGCTCCGTTCCGGAAAGCTCCTACAATGAGCAGTTCTTC. Full variable domain (outside the CDR3, taken from reference TRBV7-2 and TRBJ2-1): GAGVSQSPSNKVTEKGKDVELRCDPISGHTALYWYRQSLGQGLEFLIYFQGNSAPDKSGLPSDRFSAERTGGSVSTLTIQRTQQEDSAVYLCASSSVPESSYNEQFFGPGTRLTVL.